Listed below are T cell receptor beta chains from one sample, sequenced in a study of blood T cell repertoires in COVID-19. The data were produced by immunoSEQ multiplex PCR, yet TCRdb's version contains in-frame clones alone and is incomplete. The repertoire holds some 150,000 clones, with 75% to 90% as singletons. Sequencing input: peripheral blood. The source is a man aged 65 to 85 with acute or convalescent COVID-19. Each CDR3 is given without its conserved first and last residue. The order of the fields is J gene, V gene, CDR3 protein.

J gene: TRBJ2-7
V gene: TRBV6-5
CDR3 protein: ASSTPTGGSYEQY

J gene: TRBJ1-4
V gene: TRBV4-1
CDR3 protein: ASSQDSGGSNEKLF

J gene: TRBJ1-1
V gene: TRBV3-1/TRBV3-2
CDR3 protein: ASTSTEANTEAF

J gene: TRBJ1-2
V gene: TRBV28
CDR3 protein: ASSLNELSGGYT

J gene: TRBJ2-7
V gene: TRBV29-1
CDR3 protein: SAKGQAGHEQY

J gene: TRBJ1-2
V gene: TRBV5-1
CDR3 protein: ASNQSDRGLDGYT

J gene: TRBJ1-4
V gene: TRBV9
CDR3 protein: ASSVGSTEVNEKLF

J gene: TRBJ1-4
V gene: TRBV11-2
CDR3 protein: ASSLREKLF

J gene: TRBJ2-3
V gene: TRBV4-2
CDR3 protein: ASRARGMTDTQY

J gene: TRBJ2-1
V gene: TRBV10-1
CDR3 protein: ASSESSGGRNEQF

J gene: TRBJ1-5
V gene: TRBV29-1
CDR3 protein: SVEDMPRGQGVPQH

J gene: TRBJ1-1
V gene: TRBV28
CDR3 protein: ASRGGDRDAF

J gene: TRBJ1-6
V gene: TRBV9
CDR3 protein: ASSVGVGGYDSPLH

J gene: TRBJ1-1
V gene: TRBV29-1
CDR3 protein: SARGQMNTEAF

J gene: TRBJ2-5
V gene: TRBV24-1
CDR3 protein: ATSGGQTQETQY

J gene: TRBJ2-2
V gene: TRBV11-3
CDR3 protein: ASSSGQGDPGELF

J gene: TRBJ2-3
V gene: TRBV7-6
CDR3 protein: ASSLGGADTQY

J gene: TRBJ2-1
V gene: TRBV6-4
CDR3 protein: ASSVQGLSSYNEQF

J gene: TRBJ2-5
V gene: TRBV5-1
CDR3 protein: ASSFTGQETQY

J gene: TRBJ1-6
V gene: TRBV5-1
CDR3 protein: ASSQAGTGGPGSYNSPLH

J gene: TRBJ2-7
V gene: TRBV19
CDR3 protein: ASSITSSGAYEQY

J gene: TRBJ1-5
V gene: TRBV19
CDR3 protein: ASSLRQGNQPQH

J gene: TRBJ1-1
V gene: TRBV19
CDR3 protein: ASSIPGGQSSYTEAF

J gene: TRBJ1-2
V gene: TRBV10-1
CDR3 protein: ASSASSDRDGYT

J gene: TRBJ1-2
V gene: TRBV6-5
CDR3 protein: ASSSDRVPYGYT

J gene: TRBJ2-1
V gene: TRBV4-1
CDR3 protein: ASSHAELAVNNEQF

J gene: TRBJ1-1
V gene: TRBV5-1
CDR3 protein: ASSSNREAF

J gene: TRBJ2-1
V gene: TRBV6-5
CDR3 protein: ATQPGTSGRDEQF

J gene: TRBJ2-7
V gene: TRBV5-1
CDR3 protein: ASSLFGQGGDEQY

J gene: TRBJ1-3
V gene: TRBV28
CDR3 protein: ASSRTDWTFGNTIY

J gene: TRBJ1-1
V gene: TRBV2
CDR3 protein: ASSAQPGTEAF

J gene: TRBJ2-3
V gene: TRBV6-5
CDR3 protein: ASSTRDRAPDTQY

J gene: TRBJ1-1
V gene: TRBV7-2
CDR3 protein: ASSHRRENTEAF

J gene: TRBJ1-5
V gene: TRBV5-1
CDR3 protein: ASSSDSHPQPQH

J gene: TRBJ2-3
V gene: TRBV24-1
CDR3 protein: ATSDRTSGRTDTQY

J gene: TRBJ2-1
V gene: TRBV19
CDR3 protein: ASSTSGTSGTGSYNEQF

J gene: TRBJ2-3
V gene: TRBV10-3
CDR3 protein: AISGTSGSSSTDTQY

J gene: TRBJ1-2
V gene: TRBV6-5
CDR3 protein: ASRPPEDGYT

J gene: TRBJ2-2
V gene: TRBV24-1
CDR3 protein: ATSDPGQGNTGELF

J gene: TRBJ1-2
V gene: TRBV6-5
CDR3 protein: ASRQEGRVGGYT

J gene: TRBJ2-7
V gene: TRBV11-2
CDR3 protein: ASSSNFYYEQY

J gene: TRBJ2-7
V gene: TRBV7-9
CDR3 protein: ASSLEPTPGYEQY

J gene: TRBJ2-2
V gene: TRBV10-3
CDR3 protein: ATWTPPEGELF

J gene: TRBJ1-2
V gene: TRBV19
CDR3 protein: ASSFRTGGAYGYT

J gene: TRBJ1-2
V gene: TRBV27
CDR3 protein: ASRITGVGAADYGYT

J gene: TRBJ1-4
V gene: TRBV28
CDR3 protein: ASSFLDRVGEKLF

J gene: TRBJ1-1
V gene: TRBV5-1
CDR3 protein: ASSRGQGARLEAF

J gene: TRBJ1-5
V gene: TRBV6-1
CDR3 protein: ASSEFPGNQPQH

J gene: TRBJ1-3
V gene: TRBV18
CDR3 protein: ASSPPSPSGNTIY

J gene: TRBJ1-4
V gene: TRBV12-5
CDR3 protein: ASGSDRPNEKLF

J gene: TRBJ2-5
V gene: TRBV2
CDR3 protein: ASSPLETQY

J gene: TRBJ1-6
V gene: TRBV5-1
CDR3 protein: ASRTMTQNSPLH

J gene: TRBJ2-7
V gene: TRBV19
CDR3 protein: ASSVGLAGFSYEQY

J gene: TRBJ1-5
V gene: TRBV6-6
CDR3 protein: ASSPDRGGNQPQH